This note documents a single T cell receptor (beta chain) sequence. Which antigen it targets is not known. No base qualities exist here, and no much larger clone lies one base off it. The library was obtained by the immunoSEQ multiplex PCR assay. Drawn from immuneACCESS, this table holds only the in-frame rearrangements with V and J called that TCRdb kept. Clones are partly lost; checked studies trace under half to an unresolved V gene and leave the rest unexplained. The table for this sample lists over 80,000 clones; about 96% of them were counted only once. About 0.36% of the sample comes from the top ten. These data are taken from a study of technical replicates of blood from a few donors (dated by TCRdb to the late 2010s). The CDR3 runs 12 amino acids, cysteine and phenylalanine included. Only the CDR3 part of the read is kept: 36 bases, read in frame from the first base. V is reduced by 4 bases and J by 7 bases, leaving a spacing of 11 bases between them. From the germline V gene, CDR1 is SGDLS and CDR2 is YYNGEE.

The material sequenced was T cells isolated from PBMCs. This sequence originates from a human donor in good health. The rearrangement joined TRBV9 to TRBJ1-1; perhaps TRBD1 is the D gene, with 6 bases matching. The nucleotides are TGTGCCAGCAGCCCTGGGGGCGGTGAAGCTTTCTTT. Translated, this gives CASSPGGGEAFF.